A selection of T cell receptor beta chains follows, all from one sample in a study of T cell responses to AZD1222 COVID-19 vaccine. Using immunoSEQ multiplex PCR, the repertoire was profiled, and TCRdb retains in-frame clones only, with some absent. Of about 140,000 clones listed, around 90% are singletons. The source material was peripheral blood, sampled on day 0 of AZD1222 vaccination. These receptors originate from an adult in good health. Each CDR3 is given with its conserved first and last residue. Each record gives: V gene, clone size, D gene, J gene, CDR3 DNA, CDR3 protein. The D gene is left open where the match is weak. Only part of the rows carry a size: once, few, many, or a class if the clone is expanded.

TRBV4-2	.	.	TRBJ1-2	TGTGCCAGCAGCCTGTCCCAGGACAGTAACTATGGCTACACCTTC	CASSLSQDSNYGYTF
TRBV19	.	TRBD1	TRBJ2-7	TGTGCCAGTACCACCGGGACAGGAAACTCCTACGAGCAGTACTTC	CASTTGTGNSYEQYF
TRBV7-2	.	.	TRBJ2-5	TGTGCCAGCAGCTTAGCAGGGGTGGGCGAGACCCAGTACTTC	CASSLAGVGETQYF
TRBV5-4	.	.	TRBJ1-2	TGTGCCAGCAGCCAAGGGGGTGTGCCAGCGGAACGAGGCTACACCTTC	CASSQGGVPAERGYTF
TRBV7-2	.	.	TRBJ2-7	TGTGCCAGCAGCCTCGGTAGGACAGTTGGCTACGAGCAGTACTTC	CASSLGRTVGYEQYF
TRBV9	.	.	TRBJ2-1	TGTGCCAGCAGCCCCAACCCCGGTTGGAGCTCCTACAATGAGCAGTTCTTC	CASSPNPGWSSYNEQFF
TRBV7-3	.	.	TRBJ1-1	TGTGCCAGCAGCCCGGAAGTGAACACTGAAGCTTTCTTT	CASSPEVNTEAFF
TRBV6-2/TRBV6-3	.	.	TRBJ2-3	TGTGCCAGCAGTTACTGGGGGGGGGCCAGCACAGATACGCAGTATTTT	CASSYWGGASTDTQYF
TRBV5-1	.	TRBD1	TRBJ1-5	TGCGCCAGCCCGGACAGGGGGCCCTTCGGGAGCAATCAGCCCCAGCATTTT	CASPDRGPFGSNQPQHF
TRBV28	.	.	TRBJ2-3	TGTGCCAGCAGTACTGTCAGGCGACCGCCAACAGATACGCAGTATTTT	CASSTVRRPPTDTQYF
TRBV28	.	TRBD1	TRBJ2-4	TGTGCCAGCAGCACTAACAGGGGTCAATGGGACAAAAACATTCAGTACTTC	CASSTNRGQWDKNIQYF
TRBV3-1/TRBV3-2	.	.	TRBJ1-6	TGTGCCAGCAGCCACGACAAAAGGGATGATTACAATTCACCCCTCCACTTT	CASSHDKRDDYNSPLHF
TRBV24-1	.	.	TRBJ2-1	TGTGCCACCAGTGAGGCTAGGCGCAATGAGCAGTTCTTC	CATSEARRNEQFF
TRBV28	.	.	TRBJ2-7	TGTGCCAGCAGTTTCCCAACCTACGAGCAGTACTTC	CASSFPTYEQYF
TRBV7-8	once	TRBD1	TRBJ2-3	TGTGCCAGCAGCTTAGCTAACAGGGGGCGAGATACGCAGTATTTT	CASSLANRGRDTQYF
TRBV24-1	.	.	TRBJ1-2	TGTGCCACCAGTGATGCGGGTCTACTCTATGGCTACACCTTC	CATSDAGLLYGYTF
TRBV3-1/TRBV3-2	.	TRBD2	TRBJ2-5	TGTGCCAGCAGCCCAGGCGTTCTTGGGGGGGGGTACCAAGAGACCCAGTACTTC	CASSPGVLGGGYQETQYF
TRBV6-1	.	TRBD1	TRBJ1-5	TGTGCCAGCAGTGCAGGACAGGAGGTACGTATGCATCAGCCCCAGCATTTT	CASSAGQEVRMHQPQHF
TRBV11-2	.	TRBD2	TRBJ2-3	TGTGCCAGCAGCTGGACTAGCGGGAGTACAGATACGCAGTATTTT	CASSWTSGSTDTQYF
TRBV28	.	.	TRBJ1-2	TGTGCCAGCAGTTCAGGGGATGTCAGGTTCTATGGCTACACCTTC	CASSSGDVRFYGYTF
TRBV19	.	.	TRBJ2-3	TGTGCCAGTACCAAAGCTATCACGGGCACAGATACGCAGTATTTT	CASTKAITGTDTQYF
TRBV7-6	once	.	TRBJ2-7	TGTGCCAGCAGCCCCGGGGCGAGGGGGGGGCGCTACGAGCAGTACTTC	CASSPGARGGRYEQYF
TRBV5-1	.	TRBD1	TRBJ1-2	TGCGCCAGCAGCCCACGGACAGGGAATACTAACTATGGCTACACCTTC	CASSPRTGNTNYGYTF
TRBV10-1	.	.	TRBJ1-3	TGCGCCAGCAGTGACGCAAGGTGGGGAGCGGGAAACACCATATATTTT	CASSDARWGAGNTIYF
TRBV9	.	.	TRBJ2-7	TGTGCCAGCAGCGTAGAGGACTTTTCCTACGAGCAGTACTTC	CASSVEDFSYEQYF
TRBV6-5	.	TRBD1	TRBJ2-1	TGTGCCAACCGCAGGGGGTCCTACAATGAGCAGTTCTTC	CANRRGSYNEQFF
TRBV6-5	.	TRBD1	TRBJ1-6	TGTGCCAGCAGGGGGGACAGGGAGGGTTCACCCCTCCACTTT	CASRGDREGSPLHF
TRBV15	.	.	TRBJ1-2	TGTGCCACCAGCAGAGAGTCATTCGGTGGCTACACCTTC	CATSRESFGGYTF
TRBV13	.	TRBD1	TRBJ2-7	TGTGCCAGCAGCTCGGACAGGGGGGCCTACGAGCAGTACTTC	CASSSDRGAYEQYF
TRBV6-5	.	.	TRBJ2-1	TGTGCCAGCACCTCCCGGCTAACCACGGGGGAGCAGTTCTTC	CASTSRLTTGEQFF
TRBV3-1/TRBV3-2	.	TRBD1	TRBJ1-2	TGTGCCAGCAGCCTCCTTGGGGACAGGGTAGATGGCTACACCTTC	CASSLLGDRVDGYTF
TRBV11-3	.	.	TRBJ2-3	TGTGCCAGCAGCCTAGACAGAACAGATACGCAGTATTTT	CASSLDRTDTQYF
TRBV19	.	.	TRBJ1-6	TGTGCCAGTAGTATCATGTTCAATTCACCCCTCCACTTT	CASSIMFNSPLHF
TRBV12-2	.	.	TRBJ2-2	TGTGCAAGTCGCTTAAGTGGGATTAAGAACCCCGGGGAGCTGTTTTTT	CASRLSGIKNPGELFF
TRBV4-1	medium-sized	.	TRBJ2-2	TGCGCCAGCAGCCAAGGAGCGGGTGGAACCGGGGAGCTGTTTTTT	CASSQGAGGTGELFF
TRBV7-3	.	TRBD1	TRBJ1-5	TGTGCCAGCAGCAAGGACACGACAGGGCGCCAGCCCCAGCATTTT	CASSKDTTGRQPQHF
TRBV21-1	.	.	TRBJ1-2	TGTGCCAGCAGCAAGGAGCTGGGAAGGCACTATGGCTACACCTTC	CASSKELGRHYGYTF
TRBV3-1/TRBV3-2	once	TRBD1	TRBJ2-7	TGTGCCGCTGGGGACAGGAGCTCCTACGAGCAGTACTTC	CAAGDRSSYEQYF
TRBV4-3	once	.	TRBJ1-6	TGCGCCAGCAGCCCCACAGGGAGAGCACCCCTCCACTTT	CASSPTGRAPLHF
TRBV30	.	TRBD2	TRBJ2-7	TGTGCCTGGAGTGTACGGGCGGGGGTGACCTACGAGCAGTACTTC	CAWSVRAGVTYEQYF
TRBV5-5	once	TRBD1	TRBJ1-2	TGTGCCAGCAGCTTGCAGGGGGGGTATGGCTACACCTTC	CASSLQGGYGYTF
TRBV2	.	.	TRBJ2-7	TGTGCCAGCAGAGGAGGGCACTACGAGCAGTACTTC	CASRGGHYEQYF
TRBV5-5	.	TRBD1	TRBJ1-2	TGTGCCAGCAGCGTAACAGGGGACTATGGCTACACCTTC	CASSVTGDYGYTF
TRBV19	once	TRBD1	TRBJ1-1	TGTGCCAGTATTAGACAGGGATACACTGAAGCTTTCTTT	CASIRQGYTEAFF
TRBV25-1	.	.	TRBJ2-7	TGTGCCAGCAGTATAACGTACGAGCAGTACTTC	CASSITYEQYF
TRBV12-5	.	.	TRBJ1-6	TGTGCTAGTGGTTGGGGACCGGGCGTCAATTCACCCCTCCACTTT	CASGWGPGVNSPLHF